This TCR beta chain was retrieved from a study of T cell responses to AZD1222 COVID-19 vaccine. Study details: Pooled together were second doses at about 4 or about 12 weeks. Study-level results: Clonal diversity was possibly underestimated, and white British individuals and females predominated among donors. Sampling that yielded the repertoires occurred only after the peak T cell response. The study identified only six AZD1222 recipients as seropositive at baseline.

This table comes from immunoSEQ multiplex PCR, and its TCRdb copy is limited to in-frame clones, with some not included. Among 150,000 or so clones listed, roughly nine tenths were seen once. CDR1 and CDR2 from the germline V gene are MDHEN and SYDVKM. Trimming removed 2 bases from V and 6 bases from J; junction bases left unmatched: 2. This CDR3 contains 13 residues. About this clone itself: No antigen is known for it.

The chain couples TRBV28 to TRBJ1-1; TRBD1 matches 8 bases. This TCR derives from an adult in good health. This specimen consisted of peripheral blood, obtained on day 0 of AZD1222 vaccination. CDR3 bases: TGTGCCAGCAGTTTACAGGGGGCCCCTGAAGCTTTCTTT. The encoded protein is CASSLQGAPEAFF. Full variable domain (remainder filled in from reference TRBV28 and TRBJ1-1): DVKVTQSSRYLVKRTGEKVFLECVQDMDHENMFWYRQDPGLGLRLIYFSYDVKMKEKGDIPEGYSVSREKKERFSLILESASTNQTSMYLCASSLQGAPEAFFGQGTRLTVV.